The present entry profiles one T cell receptor (beta chain) with its context. Compared with germline, one end of the junction differs, possibly owing to a read error. This entry belongs to a study of cytomegalovirus exposure and HLA in healthy donors. Primers included in the PCR were 60 Vbeta and 13 Jbeta primers. Clones were sequenced by immunoSEQ multiplex PCR, and TCRdb holds only the in-frame ones, with some missing. The sample carries 100,000 to 150,000 clones, around four fifths recorded once. Sequencing was carried out using PBMCs. The clonotype comes from a male donor in good health and CMV-seronegative.

The CDR3 protein is CASGQEASGRQPYNEQFF. DNA for the CDR3: TGCGCCAGCGGCCAAGAGGCTAGCGGGAGGCAGCCCTACAATGAGCAGTTCTTC. The chain carries TRBV4-3 and TRBJ2-1; TRBD2 matches 11 bases. The CDR3 runs to 18 residues. The germline gives CDR1 LGHNA, CDR2 YSLEER.